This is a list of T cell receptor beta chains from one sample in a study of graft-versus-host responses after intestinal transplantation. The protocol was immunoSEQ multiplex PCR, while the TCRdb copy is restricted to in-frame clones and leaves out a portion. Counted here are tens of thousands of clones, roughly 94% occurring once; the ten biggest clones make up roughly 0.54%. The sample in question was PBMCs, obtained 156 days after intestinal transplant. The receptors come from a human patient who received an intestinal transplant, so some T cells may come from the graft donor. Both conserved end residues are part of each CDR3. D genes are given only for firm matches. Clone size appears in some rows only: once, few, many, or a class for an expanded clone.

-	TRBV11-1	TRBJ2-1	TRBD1	CASSSRPAGQGSDEQFF	TGTGCCAGCAGCTCCCGGCCCGCGGGACAGGGGTCCGATGAGCAGTTCTTC
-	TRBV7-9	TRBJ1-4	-	CASSSGHVNEKLFF	TGTGCCAGCAGCTCGGGACACGTTAATGAAAAACTGTTTTTT
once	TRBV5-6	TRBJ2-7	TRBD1	CASSYGTGGEQYF	TGTGCCAGCAGTTATGGGACAGGGGGAGAGCAGTACTTC
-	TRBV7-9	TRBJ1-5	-	CASRPTGSGQPQHF	TGTGCCAGCAGACCGACAGGCTCCGGTCAGCCCCAGCATTTT
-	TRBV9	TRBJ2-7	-	CASSVEDSYEQYF	TGTGCCAGCAGCGTAGAAGACAGCTACGAGCAGTACTTC
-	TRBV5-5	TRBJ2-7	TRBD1	CASSLVWDRGLYEQYF	TGTGCCAGCAGCTTGGTTTGGGACAGGGGGCTCTACGAGCAGTACTTC
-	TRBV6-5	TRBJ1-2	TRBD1	CASRPQGERGGYTF	TGTGCCAGCAGACCACAGGGGGAGAGGGGTGGCTACACCTTC
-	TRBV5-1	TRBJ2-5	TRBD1	CASSSGTGWGETQYF	TGCGCCAGCAGCTCCGGGACAGGGTGGGGAGAGACCCAGTACTTC
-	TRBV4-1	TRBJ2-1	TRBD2	CASSLFLGLADINEQFF	TGCGCCAGCAGCCTTTTCTTAGGACTAGCGGACATCAATGAGCAGTTCTTC
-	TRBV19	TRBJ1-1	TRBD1	CASSITQGGTEAFF	TGTGCCAGTAGTATCACTCAGGGGGGGACTGAAGCTTTCTTT
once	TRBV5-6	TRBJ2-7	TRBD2	CASSLMAGGWEQYF	TGTGCCAGCAGCTTAATGGCGGGAGGTTGGGAGCAGTACTTC
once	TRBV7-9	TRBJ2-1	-	CASSWQRYWGRNEQFF	TGTGCCAGCAGCTGGCAACGGTATTGGGGTAGGAATGAGCAGTTCTTC
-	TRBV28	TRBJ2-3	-	CASSLLAGSTDTQYF	TGTGCCAGCAGTTTATTGGCGGGGAGCACAGATACGCAGTATTTT
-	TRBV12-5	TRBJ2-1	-	CASGLEKPRSPPQFF	TGTGCTAGTGGTTTAGAAAAGCCCAGGAGTCCCCCCCAGTTCTTC
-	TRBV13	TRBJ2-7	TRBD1	CASSPNPGQGPISYEQYF	TGTGCCAGCAGCCCAAATCCGGGACAGGGACCAATCTCCTACGAGCAGTACTTC
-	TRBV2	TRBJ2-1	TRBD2	CASMGGGYNEQFF	TGTGCCAGCATGGGGGGGGGTTACAATGAGCAGTTCTTC
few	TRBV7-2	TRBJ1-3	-	CASSSGGSGNTIYF	TGTGCCAGCAGCTCCGGCGGCTCTGGAAACACCATATATTTT
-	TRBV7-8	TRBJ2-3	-	CASRKADTQYF	TGTGCCAGCAGGAAAGCGGATACGCAGTATTTT
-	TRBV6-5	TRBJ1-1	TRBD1	CASSSWTGDRVGAFF	TGTGCCAGCAGTTCCTGGACAGGGGATAGAGTTGGAGCTTTCTTT
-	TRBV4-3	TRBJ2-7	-	CASSQITGTVSYEQYF	TGCGCCAGCAGCCAAATCACCGGGACGGTATCCTACGAGCAGTACTTC
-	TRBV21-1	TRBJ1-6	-	CAIQYQSEDRGNSPLHF	TGTGCCATTCAGTATCAATCTGAGGACAGGGGTAATTCACCCCTCCACTTT
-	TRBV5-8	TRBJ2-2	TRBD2	CASSAGLAGVYTGELFF	TGTGCCAGCAGCGCCGGACTAGCGGGAGTTTACACCGGGGAGCTGTTTTTT
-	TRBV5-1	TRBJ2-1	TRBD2	CASSSGLAERQFF	TGCGCCAGCAGCTCGGGACTAGCGGAGAGGCAGTTCTTC
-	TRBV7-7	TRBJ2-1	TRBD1	CASSSPDRNGTDYNEQFF	TGTGCCAGCAGCTCCCCAGACCGAAACGGGACAGACTACAATGAGCAGTTCTTC
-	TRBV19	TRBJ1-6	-	CASKLGRLQPSSYNSPLHF	TGTGCCAGTAAGCTGGGCCGCCTGCAACCCAGCTCCTATAATTCACCCCTCCACTTT
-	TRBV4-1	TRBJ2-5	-	CASSHHWGRVRGETQYF	TGCGCCAGCAGCCACCATTGGGGGCGGGTAAGAGGAGAGACCCAGTACTTC